The 32 T cell receptor beta chains in this list originate from one sample, sequenced in a study of T cell clones after liver transplantation. Some clones are missing from TCRdb's copy, which holds only in-frame ones; the method was immunoSEQ multiplex PCR. The sample comprises 45,000 to 60,000 clones, 70% of which are singletons, and approximately 2.6% rests with the top ten. Sequencing was performed on CD4+ T cells from blood, taken at the approximately 15-month timepoint. All receptors derive from a human patient who received a liver transplant. Some of these T cells may belong to the graft donor.

The J gene is TRBJ2-3, the V gene TRBV29-1; D may be TRBD1 or TRBD2 (5 bases each). Germline loops: CDR1 SQVTM, CDR2 ANQGSEA. The CDR3 is 13 residues long. The V gene lost 7 bases and the J gene lost 3 bases, with 14 bases spanning the gap. DNA for the CDR3: TGCAGCGCCGAGGGGCTCGGGACAGATACGCAGTATTTT. This encodes CSAEGLGTDTQYF.

For the CDR3, the DNA is TGTGCCAGCAGCCCGGGGACAGGGAGAGGCGGGGAGCTGTTTTTT. Its protein is CASSPGTGRGGELFF. The V call is TRBV5-8, the J call TRBJ2-2; 9 bases fit TRBD1. CDR1 is SGHTS, CDR2 YDEGEE, per germline. With 4 bases clipped from V and 7 bases from J, the junction kept 8 bases outside the gene matches. This CDR3 comprises 15 residues.

The rearrangement joins TRBV28 to TRBJ1-5; a weak D match, TRBD1 (6 bases). CDR1 is MDHEN and CDR2 is SYDVKM in the germline V gene. This CDR3 spans 17 amino acids. V shed 1 base and J shed 0 bases, with 13 bases lying between them. The CDR3 spells CASSLYGQGNSNQPQHF. CDR3 nucleotide sequence: TGTGCCAGCAGTTTATATGGGCAGGGGAATAGCAATCAGCCCCAGCATTTT.

This clone has a single count. V usage is TRBV18 and J usage is TRBJ2-3, with 7 bases that match TRBD1. The CDR3 spans 16 residues. Germline CDR1 KGHSH, CDR2 LQKENI. The J segment lost 0 bases and the V segment lost 1 base, leaving 4 bases of the junction unmatched. CDR3 residues: CASSPLGTVSTDTQYF. The CDR3 DNA reads TGTGCCAGCTCACCACTTGGGACAGTTAGCACAGATACGCAGTATTTT. The whole variable domain, filled in from reference TRBV18 and TRBJ2-3, reads NAGVMQNPRHLVRRRGQEARLRCSPMKGHSHVYWYRQLPEEGLKFMVYLQKENIIDESGMPKERFSAEFPKEGPSILRIQQVVRGDSAAYFCASSPLGTVSTDTQYFGPGTRLTVL.

This clone was counted only a few times. CDR3 sequence reads: CASSEAAGIQYGYTF. CDR3 DNA: TGTGCCAGCAGTGAAGCGGCGGGCATTCAGTATGGCTACACCTTC. This chain uses TRBV6-1 with TRBJ1-2; D gene unclear. V was pared by 0 bases and J by 5 bases, with 13 bases between. This CDR3 comprises 15 residues. Germline lookup yields CDR1 MNHNS and CDR2 SASEGT.

The chain employs TRBV10-2 and TRBJ2-3; D uncertain. CDR1 and CDR2 from the germline V gene are WSHSY and SAAADI. The CDR3 loop spans 14 amino acids. Trimming took 3 bases from V and 0 from J, leaving 7 bases between them. CDR3 protein: CASSDRSSTDTQYF. The CDR3 nucleotides read TGCGCCAGCAGTGACAGATCTAGCACAGATACGCAGTATTTT.

The chain combines TRBV27 with TRBJ1-4, with D perhaps matching TRBD1 (6 bases). Trimming removed 3 bases at V and 3 bases at J, with 8 bases between. CDR1 is MNHEY, CDR2 SMNVEV, per germline (reference sequence). The CDR3 is 14 residues long. Written as DNA, the CDR3 is TGTGCCAGCAGTTTTCAGGGGCCTAATGAAAAACTGTTTTTT. As protein: CASSFQGPNEKLFF.

The J gene is TRBJ2-5, the V gene TRBV7-6; D uncertain. CDR3 size: 13 residues. Germline V gene sequence: CDR1 SGHVS, CDR2 FNYEAQ. The V end was cut by 2 bases, the J end by 0 bases, with 4 bases between. Here the CDR3 reads CASSLNNQETQYF. CDR3 in DNA: TGTGCCAGCAGCTTAAACAACCAAGAGACCCAGTACTTC.

This clone was counted a single time. V usage is TRBV6-1 and J usage is TRBJ2-5, with 7 bases matching TRBD1. This CDR3 contains 11 residues. J lost 5 bases, V lost 8 bases, and 2 bases had no gene match. Per germline, CDR1 MNHNS and CDR2 SASEGT. The CDR3 loop is CASLDRETQYF. As DNA, the CDR3 is TGTGCCAGCCTGGACAGGGAGACCCAGTACTTC.

The V call is TRBV28, the J call TRBJ2-5; 9 nucleotides match TRBD1. J was trimmed by 4 bases and V by 4 bases; bases with no gene match: 7. Germline V gene data show CDR1 as MDHEN and CDR2 as SYDVKM. This CDR3 is built from 15 residues. The DNA of the CDR3 is TGTGCCAGCAGTTCCCAAGCGGGACAGGGAGAGACCCAGTACTTC. Amino acids: CASSSQAGQGETQYF. Looking up the rest from reference TRBV28 and TRBJ2-5 gives the full variable domain: DVKVTQSSRYLVKRTGEKVFLECVQDMDHENMFWYRQDPGLGLRLIYFSYDVKMKEKGDIPEGYSVSREKKERFSLILESASTNQTSMYLCASSSQAGQGETQYFGPGTRLLVL.

The V gene is TRBV28, the J gene TRBJ1-6; the D gene is possibly TRBD1 (6 bases). This CDR3 region has 15 residues. Trimming cost V 5 bases and J 6 bases, with 14 bases left between them. The germline CDR1 and CDR2 sequences are MDHEN and SYDVKM. Written as DNA, the CDR3 is TGTGCCAGCAGTCCCGACAGGCGGGGTAATTCACCCCTCCACTTT. It specifies CASSPDRRGNSPLHF.

V and J are TRBV28 and TRBJ2-5, with D tentatively TRBD1 or TRBD2 (6 bases each). The germline V and J ends were trimmed by 0 bases and 0 bases, with 11 bases remaining between them. The CDR3 is 16 residues long. CDR1 MDHEN and CDR2 SYDVKM come from the germline V gene. The CDR3 nucleotides read TGTGCCAGCAGTTTATGGGGGGGCTCGTACCAAGAGACCCAGTACTTC. This encodes CASSLWGGSYQETQYF.

The J gene is TRBJ2-1, the V gene TRBV9; 7 positions match TRBD2. Germline trimming cut 2 bases from V and 6 bases from J; bases unmatched to any gene: 8. There are 15 residues in the CDR3. The germline V gene has CDR1 SGDLS and CDR2 YYNGEE. The CDR3 loop is CASSVSGTFPNEQFF. CDR3 nucleotides: TGTGCCAGCAGCGTCAGCGGGACTTTCCCCAATGAGCAGTTCTTC.

V gene TRBV27 combines with J gene TRBJ2-2, with 9 nucleotides matching TRBD1. Unmatched junction bases numbered 4, after V lost 3 bases and J lost 5 bases. Germline V gives CDR1 MNHEY, CDR2 SMNVEV (reference sequence). The CDR3 loop spans 15 amino acids. Here the CDR3 reads CASSFKQGATGELFF. The CDR3 DNA reads TGTGCCAGCAGTTTCAAACAGGGGGCAACCGGGGAGCTGTTTTTT.

V gene TRBV11-2 combines with J gene TRBJ2-1; 13 nucleotides agree with TRBD2. V was pared by 6 bases and J by 5 bases, with 7 bases of the junction left unmatched. The germline V gene has CDR1 SGHAT and CDR2 FQNNGV. The CDR3 is 16 amino acids. CDR3 in amino acids: CASRTPGLAGNNEQFF. The CDR3 DNA reads as TGTGCCAGCAGAACTCCGGGACTAGCGGGGAACAATGAGCAGTTCTTC.

The chain has TRBV19 and TRBJ1-4; D is ambiguous. Germline V lookup: CDR1 LNHDA, CDR2 SQIVND (reference sequence). This CDR3 spans 15 amino acids. Trimming cost V 5 bases and J 2 bases, with 12 bases left between them. CDR3 DNA: TGTGCCAGTAGTCCCCTGGAAAGGACTAATGAAAAACTGTTTTTT. Residues: CASSPLERTNEKLFF. The full variable domain, rest sourced from reference TRBV19 and TRBJ1-4, is DGGITQSPKYLFRKEGQNVTLSCEQNLNHDAMYWYRQDPGQGLRLIYYSQIVNDFQKGDIAEGYSVSREKKESFPLTVTSAQKNPTAFYLCASSPLERTNEKLFFGSGTQLSVL.

In nucleotides, the CDR3 is TGTGCCACCAGCAGACCCCGGAGACTAGCGGGTTCCTACGAGCAGTACGTC. Protein: CATSRPRRLAGSYEQYV. The rearrangement uses TRBV15 and TRBJ2-7; TRBD2 matches 10 bases. Per the germline V gene, CDR1 is LNHNV and CDR2 is YYDKDF (reference sequence). The ends lost 2 bases at V and 1 base at J; junction bases unmatched: 8. CDR3 length equals 17 residues.

This rearrangement joins TRBV7-9 to TRBJ1-3; D ambiguous. This CDR3 is 12 amino acids long. In germline, CDR1 is SEHNR, CDR2 FQNEAQ (reference sequence). Trimming pared 3 bases from V and 4 bases from J, leaving 4 bases between. CDR3 in DNA: TGTGCCAGCAGCTTTCAAGGAAACACCATATATTTT. It codes for CASSFQGNTIYF.

The genes are TRBV5-1 and TRBJ1-1; possible D gene TRBD1, 5 bases. The CDR3 has 15 residues. The V gene lost 0 bases and the J gene lost 1 base, with 10 bases spanning the gap. Germline CDR1 and CDR2: SGHRS and YFSETQ. CDR3 coding DNA: TGCGCCAGCAGCTTGGAGGGGATGGAGAACACTGAAGCTTTCTTT. The encoded protein is CASSLEGMENTEAFF. Looking up the rest from reference TRBV5-1 and TRBJ1-1 gives the full variable domain: KAGVTQTPRYLIKTRGQQVTLSCSPISGHRSVSWYQQTPGQGLQFLFEYFSETQRNKGNFPGRFSGRQFSNSRSEMNVSTLELGDSALYLCASSLEGMENTEAFFGQGTRLTVV.

The chain combines TRBV5-1 with TRBJ2-7; 12 positions agree with TRBD1. V dropped 3 bases and J dropped 12; count of bases not matched to a gene: 10. This CDR3 spans 14 amino acids. CDR1 and CDR2 from the germline V gene are SGHRS and YFSETQ. The CDR3 region is CASSSGTGGEGLYV. The CDR3 nucleotides are TGCGCCAGCAGCTCCGGGACAGGGGGCGAAGGGCTGTACGTC.

The V call is TRBV2, the J call TRBJ2-5, with no clear D. The CDR3 loop spans 12 amino acids. Trimming stripped 7 bases from V and 4 bases from J, with 10 bases between. Germline-derived CDR1 and CDR2 are SNHLY and FYNNEI. CDR3 residues: CASISVGETQYF. As DNA, the CDR3 is TGTGCCAGCATAAGCGTTGGAGAGACCCAGTACTTC.

The chain uses TRBV30 and TRBJ2-1, with 8 bases fitting TRBD2. The ends lost 1 base at V and 10 bases at J; junction bases unmatched: 0. Germline V lookup: CDR1 GTSNPN, CDR2 SVGIG (reference sequence). This CDR3 spans 11 amino acids. This CDR3 is CAWSGLAEQFF. CDR3 coding DNA: TGTGCCTGGAGTGGACTAGCGGAGCAGTTCTTC.

The chain has TRBV6-6 and TRBJ1-6; 8 bases agree with TRBD1. V shed 6 bases and J 9 bases; nucleotides not matched to a gene: 7. The length of the CDR3 is 14 residues. Germline CDR1 MNHNY, CDR2 SVGAGI (reference sequence). As DNA, the CDR3 is TGTGCCAGCAGCCAGGACAGGGCGCGTTCACCCCTCCACTTT. This codes for CASSQDRARSPLHF.

This clone appeared a few times. The chain joins TRBV11-3 to TRBJ2-7, with a possible D match to TRBD1 (6 bases). Trimming took 5 bases from V and 0 from J, leaving 8 bases between them. Germline loops: CDR1 SGHNT, CDR2 YENEEA. The CDR3 has 13 amino acids. This CDR3 is CASSRDNSYEQYF. As DNA, the CDR3 is TGTGCCAGCAGCCGGGACAACTCCTACGAGCAGTACTTC. The full variable domain, with the rest looked up from reference TRBV11-3 and TRBJ2-7, is EAGVVQSPRYKIIEKKQPVAFWCNPISGHNTLYWYLQNLGQGPELLIRYENEEAVDDSQLPKDRFSAERLKGVDSTLKIQPAELGDSAVYLCASSRDNSYEQYFGPGTRLTVT.

The chain uses TRBV6-5 and TRBJ2-1; D ambiguous. The CDR3 sequence is 14 residues long. V shed 0 bases and J shed 4 bases, with 7 bases lying between them. CDR1 is MNHEY and CDR2 is SVGAGI in the germline V gene. Here the CDR3 reads CASSYSRVYNEQFF. Written as DNA, the CDR3 is TGTGCCAGCAGTTACTCAAGAGTTTACAATGAGCAGTTCTTC.

The chain combines TRBV5-6 with TRBJ1-3; D call uncertain. Germline V lookup: CDR1 SGHDT, CDR2 YYEEEE. The CDR3 spans 15 residues. Trimming took 1 base from V and 0 from J, leaving 8 bases between them. The CDR3 coding sequence is TGTGCCAGCAGCTTGTCCCCAGTCTCTGGAAACACCATATATTTT. This sequence encodes CASSLSPVSGNTIYF. The full variable domain, rest sourced from reference TRBV5-6 and TRBJ1-3, is DAGVTQSPTHLIKTRGQQVTLRCSPKSGHDTVSWYQQALGQGPQFIFQYYEEEERQRGNFPDRFSGHQFPNYSSELNVNALLLGDSALYLCASSLSPVSGNTIYFGEGSWLTVV.

This chain uses TRBV19 with TRBJ2-2; no clear D gene. The CDR3 spans 15 residues. Trimming took 6 bases from V and 2 from J, leaving 13 bases between them. Per germline, CDR1 LNHDA and CDR2 SQIVND (reference sequence). The CDR3, as DNA: TGTGCCAGTAGCATCTCGATAGCCAACACCGGGGAGCTGTTTTTT. Amino acid sequence: CASSISIANTGELFF.

V gene TRBV6-1 combines with J gene TRBJ2-7; tentatively, D is TRBD1 (6 bases). The CDR3 runs to 14 residues. Germline CDR1 reads MNHNS; CDR2 reads SASEGT. Trimming left V 8 bases short and J 4 bases short, with 18 bases between. CDR3: CASEDKDRRYEQYV. The DNA of the CDR3 is TGTGCCAGCGAAGATAAAGACAGGAGATACGAGCAGTACGTC.

The V gene is TRBV15, the J gene TRBJ2-5; possibly TRBD1 for D (6 bases). CDR1 LNHNV and CDR2 YYDKDF come from the germline V gene (reference sequence). The CDR3 has 15 residues. V was pared by 5 bases and J by 2 bases, with 15 bases between. The CDR3 coding sequence is TGTGCCACCAGCCCCACAGGGCGAACACAAGAGACCCAGTACTTC. Residues: CATSPTGRTQETQYF.

This chain's CDR3 is CASSLGSNNSPLHF. In nucleotides, the CDR3 is TGTGCCAGCAGTTTAGGATCTAATAATTCACCCCTCCACTTT. This chain links TRBV28 with TRBJ1-6; D remains ambiguous. From germline, CDR1 is MDHEN and CDR2 SYDVKM. Trimming cost V 2 bases and J 5 bases, with 7 bases left between them. This CDR3 spans 14 amino acids. Full variable domain (remainder filled in from reference TRBV28 and TRBJ1-6): DVKVTQSSRYLVKRTGEKVFLECVQDMDHENMFWYRQDPGLGLRLIYFSYDVKMKEKGDIPEGYSVSREKKERFSLILESASTNQTSMYLCASSLGSNNSPLHFGNGTRLTVT.

The V and J genes are TRBV9 and TRBJ1-3, with 9 bases fitting TRBD1. The V segment lost 4 bases and the J segment 7 bases; nucleotides outside the gene matches: 9. The CDR3 consists of 15 residues. Germline loops: CDR1 SGDLS, CDR2 YYNGEE. CDR3 sequence reads: CASSNSGTGINTIYF. The CDR3 DNA sequence: TGTGCCAGCAGCAACTCCGGGACAGGGATCAACACCATATATTTT.

The rearrangement uses TRBV7-2 and TRBJ1-6, with D unresolved. The length of the CDR3 is 14 residues. Trimming cost V 5 bases and J 7 bases, with 12 bases left between them. Germline CDR1 is SGHTA and CDR2 is FQGNSA. DNA for the CDR3: TGTGCCAGCAGCCCCGGCGGCGGGAATTCACCCCTCCACTTT. It translates to CASSPGGGNSPLHF.